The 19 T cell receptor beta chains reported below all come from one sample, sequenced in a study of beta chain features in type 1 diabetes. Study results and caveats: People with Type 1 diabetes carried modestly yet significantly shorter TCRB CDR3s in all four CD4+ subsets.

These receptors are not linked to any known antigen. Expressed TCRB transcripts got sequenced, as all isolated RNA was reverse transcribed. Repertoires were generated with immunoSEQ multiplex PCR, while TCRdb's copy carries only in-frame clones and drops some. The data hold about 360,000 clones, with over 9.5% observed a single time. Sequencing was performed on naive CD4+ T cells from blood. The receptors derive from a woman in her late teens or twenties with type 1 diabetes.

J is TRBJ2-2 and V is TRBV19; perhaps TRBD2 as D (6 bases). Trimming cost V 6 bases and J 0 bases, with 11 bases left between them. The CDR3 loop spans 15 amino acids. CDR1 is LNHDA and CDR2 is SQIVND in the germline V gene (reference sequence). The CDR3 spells CASSQEGPNTGELFF. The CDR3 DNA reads TGTGCCAGTAGCCAGGAGGGACCGAACACCGGGGAGCTGTTTTTT. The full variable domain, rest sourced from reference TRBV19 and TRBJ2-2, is DGGITQSPKYLFRKEGQNVTLSCEQNLNHDAMYWYRQDPGQGLRLIYYSQIVNDFQKGDIAEGYSVSREKKESFPLTVTSAQKNPTAFYLCASSQEGPNTGELFFGEGSRLTVL.

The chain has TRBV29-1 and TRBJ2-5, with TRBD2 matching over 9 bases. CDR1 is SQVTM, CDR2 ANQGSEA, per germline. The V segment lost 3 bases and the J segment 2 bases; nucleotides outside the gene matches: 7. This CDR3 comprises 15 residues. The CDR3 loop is CSVDKGLAAQETQYF. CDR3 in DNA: TGCAGCGTTGATAAGGGACTAGCAGCACAAGAGACCCAGTACTTC.

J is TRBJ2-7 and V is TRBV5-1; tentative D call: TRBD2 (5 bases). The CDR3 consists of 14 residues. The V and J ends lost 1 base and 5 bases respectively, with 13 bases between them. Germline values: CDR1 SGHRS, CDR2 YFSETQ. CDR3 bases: TGCGCCAGCAGCTTGAGGGAGAATTCTGACGAGCAGTACTTC. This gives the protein CASSLRENSDEQYF.

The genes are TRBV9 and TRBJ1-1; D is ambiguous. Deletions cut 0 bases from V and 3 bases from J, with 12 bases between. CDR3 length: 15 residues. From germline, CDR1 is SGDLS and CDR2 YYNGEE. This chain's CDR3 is CASSVEPAADTEAFF. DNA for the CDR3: TGTGCCAGCAGCGTAGAACCAGCTGCGGACACTGAAGCTTTCTTT.

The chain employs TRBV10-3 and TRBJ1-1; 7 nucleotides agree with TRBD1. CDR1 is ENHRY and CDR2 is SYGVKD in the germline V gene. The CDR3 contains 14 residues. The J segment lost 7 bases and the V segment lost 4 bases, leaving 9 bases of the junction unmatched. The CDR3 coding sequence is TGTGCCATCAGTGTGCACAGGGGAGAAGGTGAAGCTTTCTTT. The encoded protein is CAISVHRGEGEAFF.

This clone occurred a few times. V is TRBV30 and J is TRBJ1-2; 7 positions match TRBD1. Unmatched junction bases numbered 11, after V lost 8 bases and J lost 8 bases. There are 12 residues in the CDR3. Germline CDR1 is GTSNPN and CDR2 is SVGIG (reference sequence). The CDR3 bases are TGTGCCGGGTCGCAGGGGGGAGGAGGCTACACCTTC. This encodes CAGSQGGGGYTF. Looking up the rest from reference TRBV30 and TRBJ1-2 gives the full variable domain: SQTIHQWPATLVQPVGSPLSLECTVEGTSNPNLYWYRQAAGRGLQLLFYSVGIGQISSEVPQNLSASRPQDRQFILSSKKLLLSDSGFYLCAGSQGGGGYTFGSGTRLTVV.

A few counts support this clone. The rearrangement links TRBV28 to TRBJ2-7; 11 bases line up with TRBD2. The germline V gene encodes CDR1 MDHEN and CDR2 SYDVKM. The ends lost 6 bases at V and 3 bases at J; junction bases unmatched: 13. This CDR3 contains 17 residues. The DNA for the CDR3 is TGTGCCAGCAGAACTAATCTAGCGGGAGGACCAAACTACGAGCAGTACTTC. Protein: CASRTNLAGGPNYEQYF.

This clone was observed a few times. This CDR3 is CASCERAQETQYF. The CDR3 region has the DNA TGTGCCAGCTGCGAGCGGGCCCAAGAGACCCAGTACTTC. The chain uses TRBV18 and TRBJ2-5, with a weak D call TRBD2 (6 bases). The CDR3 spans 13 residues. Looked up from germline, CDR1 is KGHSH and CDR2 is LQKENI. Trimming removed 7 bases from V and 1 base from J, with 10 bases in between.

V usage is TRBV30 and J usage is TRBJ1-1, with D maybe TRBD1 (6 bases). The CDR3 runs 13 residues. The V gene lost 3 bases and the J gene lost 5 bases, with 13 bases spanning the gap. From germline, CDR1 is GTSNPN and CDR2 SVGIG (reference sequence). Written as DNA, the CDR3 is TGTGCCTGGAGAAGGGGGGGGGCGACTGAAGCTTTCTTT. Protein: CAWRRGGATEAFF.

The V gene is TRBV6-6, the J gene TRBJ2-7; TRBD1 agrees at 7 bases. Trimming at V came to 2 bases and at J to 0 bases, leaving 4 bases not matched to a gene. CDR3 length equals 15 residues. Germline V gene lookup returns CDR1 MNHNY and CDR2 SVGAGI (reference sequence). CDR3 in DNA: TGTGCCAGCAGTTACAAACAGGGGAGCTCCTACGAGCAGTACTTC. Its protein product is CASSYKQGSSYEQYF.

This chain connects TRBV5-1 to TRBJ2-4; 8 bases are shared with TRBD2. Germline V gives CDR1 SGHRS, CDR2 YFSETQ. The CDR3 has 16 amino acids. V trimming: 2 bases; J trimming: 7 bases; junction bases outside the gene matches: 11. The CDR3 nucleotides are TGCGCCAGCAGCTTTGTGGGGAGCGGGAGTTTGAACATTCAGTACTTC. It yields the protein CASSFVGSGSLNIQYF.

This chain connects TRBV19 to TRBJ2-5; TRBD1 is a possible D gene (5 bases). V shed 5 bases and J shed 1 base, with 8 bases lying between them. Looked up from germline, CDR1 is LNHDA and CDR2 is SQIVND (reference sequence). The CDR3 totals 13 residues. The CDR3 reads CASSFDSQETQYF. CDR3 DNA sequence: TGTGCCAGTAGTTTCGACAGCCAAGAGACCCAGTACTTC.

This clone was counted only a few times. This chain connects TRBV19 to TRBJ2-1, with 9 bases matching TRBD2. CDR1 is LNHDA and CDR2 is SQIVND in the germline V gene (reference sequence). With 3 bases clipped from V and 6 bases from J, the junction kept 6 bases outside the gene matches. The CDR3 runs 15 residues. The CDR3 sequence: CASSIPGLAINEQFF. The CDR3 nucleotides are TGTGCCAGTAGTATCCCGGGACTAGCAATCAATGAGCAGTTCTTC.

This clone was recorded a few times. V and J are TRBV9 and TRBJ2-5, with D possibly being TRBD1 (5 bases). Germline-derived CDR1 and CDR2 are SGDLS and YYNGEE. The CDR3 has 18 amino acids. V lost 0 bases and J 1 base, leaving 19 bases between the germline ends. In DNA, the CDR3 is TGTGCCAGCAGCGTAGCTCAAGGCACTGGGGCCATCCAAGAGACCCAGTACTTC. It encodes CASSVAQGTGAIQETQYF. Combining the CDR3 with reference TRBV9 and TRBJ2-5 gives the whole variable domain DSGVTQTPKHLITATGQRVTLRCSPRSGDLSVYWYQQSLDQGLQFLIQYYNGEERAKGNILERFSAQQFPDLHSELNLSSLELGDSALYFCASSVAQGTGAIQETQYFGPGTRLLVL.

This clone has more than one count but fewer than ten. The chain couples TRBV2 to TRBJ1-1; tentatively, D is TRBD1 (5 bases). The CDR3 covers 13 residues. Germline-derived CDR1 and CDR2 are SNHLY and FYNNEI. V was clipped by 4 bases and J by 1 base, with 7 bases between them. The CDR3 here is CASSAQGNTEAFF. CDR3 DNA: TGTGCCAGCAGTGCGCAGGGGAACACTGAAGCTTTCTTT.

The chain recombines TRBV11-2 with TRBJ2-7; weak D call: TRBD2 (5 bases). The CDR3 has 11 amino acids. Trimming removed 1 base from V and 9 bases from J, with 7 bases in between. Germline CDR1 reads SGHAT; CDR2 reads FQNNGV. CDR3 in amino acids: CASSLVGVQYF. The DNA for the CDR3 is TGTGCCAGCAGCTTAGTGGGAGTGCAGTACTTC.

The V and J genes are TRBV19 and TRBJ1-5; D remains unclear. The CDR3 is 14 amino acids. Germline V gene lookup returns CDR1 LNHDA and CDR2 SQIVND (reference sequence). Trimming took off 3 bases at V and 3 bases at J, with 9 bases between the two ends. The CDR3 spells CASSIGGFNQPQHF. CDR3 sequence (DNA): TGTGCCAGTAGTATCGGAGGGTTCAATCAGCCCCAGCATTTT. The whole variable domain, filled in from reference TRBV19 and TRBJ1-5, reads DGGITQSPKYLFRKEGQNVTLSCEQNLNHDAMYWYRQDPGQGLRLIYYSQIVNDFQKGDIAEGYSVSREKKESFPLTVTSAQKNPTAFYLCASSIGGFNQPQHFGDGTRLSIL.

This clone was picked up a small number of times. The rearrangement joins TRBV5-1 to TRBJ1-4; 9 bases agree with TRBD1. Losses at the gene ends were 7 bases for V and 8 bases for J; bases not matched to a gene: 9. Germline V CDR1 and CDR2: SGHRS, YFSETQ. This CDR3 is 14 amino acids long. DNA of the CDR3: TGCGCCAGCGGACCGGGACAGGGAAACGAAAAACTGTTTTTT. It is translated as CASGPGQGNEKLFF.

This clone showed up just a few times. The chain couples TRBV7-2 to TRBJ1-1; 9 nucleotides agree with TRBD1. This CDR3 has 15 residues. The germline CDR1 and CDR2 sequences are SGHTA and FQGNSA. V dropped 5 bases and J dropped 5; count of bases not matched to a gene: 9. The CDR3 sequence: CASSGYRGPGTEAFF. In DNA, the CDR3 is TGTGCCAGCAGCGGATACAGGGGGCCGGGAACTGAAGCTTTCTTT.